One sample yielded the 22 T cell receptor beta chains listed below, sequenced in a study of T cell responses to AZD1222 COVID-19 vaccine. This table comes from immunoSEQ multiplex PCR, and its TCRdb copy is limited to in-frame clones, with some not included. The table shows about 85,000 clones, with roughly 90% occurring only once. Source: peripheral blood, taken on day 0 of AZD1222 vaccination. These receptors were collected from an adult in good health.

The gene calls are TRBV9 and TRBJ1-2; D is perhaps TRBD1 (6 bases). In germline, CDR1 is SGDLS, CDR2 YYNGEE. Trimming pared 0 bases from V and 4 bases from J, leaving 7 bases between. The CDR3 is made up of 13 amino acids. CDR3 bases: TGTGCCAGCAGCGTAGAGGGGGGCTATGGCTACACCTTC. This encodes CASSVEGGYGYTF.

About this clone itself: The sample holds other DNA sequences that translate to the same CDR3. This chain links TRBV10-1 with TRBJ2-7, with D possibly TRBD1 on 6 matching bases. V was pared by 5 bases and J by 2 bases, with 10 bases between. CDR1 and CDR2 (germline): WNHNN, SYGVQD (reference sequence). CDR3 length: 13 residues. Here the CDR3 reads CASSLGQTYEQYF. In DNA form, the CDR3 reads TGCGCCAGCAGTTTGGGACAAACCTACGAGCAGTACTTC.

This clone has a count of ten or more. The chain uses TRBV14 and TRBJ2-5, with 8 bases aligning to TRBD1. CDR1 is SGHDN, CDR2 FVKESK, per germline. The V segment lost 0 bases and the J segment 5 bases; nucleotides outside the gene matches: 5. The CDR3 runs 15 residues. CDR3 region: CASSQDLRTGETQYF. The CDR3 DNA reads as TGTGCCAGCAGCCAAGACCTTCGGACAGGGGAGACCCAGTACTTC. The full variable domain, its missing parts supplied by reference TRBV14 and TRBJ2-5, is EAGVTQFPSHSVIEKGQTVTLRCDPISGHDNLYWYRRVMGKEIKFLLHFVKESKQDESGMPNNRFLAERTGGTYSTLKVQPAELEDSGVYFCASSQDLRTGETQYFGPGTRLLVL.

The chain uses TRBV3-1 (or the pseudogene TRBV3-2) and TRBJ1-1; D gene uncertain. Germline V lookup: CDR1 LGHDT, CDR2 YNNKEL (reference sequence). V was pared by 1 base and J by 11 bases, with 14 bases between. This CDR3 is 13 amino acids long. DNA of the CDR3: TGTGCCAGCAGCCAAGGGTCGGGAGCGGTTGCTTTCTTT. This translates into CASSQGSGAVAFF.

The CDR3 DNA follows: TGTGCCAGGGCAGGGGTTGTGAGGAAGAGCACTGAAGCTTTCTTT. Translation gives CARAGVVRKSTEAFF. The chain joins TRBV28 to TRBJ1-1; TRBD1 is a possible D gene (6 bases). The germline V gene encodes CDR1 MDHEN and CDR2 SYDVKM. The CDR3 is made up of 15 amino acids. Trimming removed 9 bases from V and 4 bases from J, with 21 bases in between.

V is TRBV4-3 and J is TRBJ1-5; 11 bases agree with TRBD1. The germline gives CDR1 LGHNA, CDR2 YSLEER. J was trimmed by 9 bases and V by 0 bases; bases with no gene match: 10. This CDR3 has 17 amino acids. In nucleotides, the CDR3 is TGCGCCAGCAGCCAAGATTGGACAGGGGGCGGCCGGTGGCCCCAGCATTTT. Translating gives CASSQDWTGGGRWPQHF.

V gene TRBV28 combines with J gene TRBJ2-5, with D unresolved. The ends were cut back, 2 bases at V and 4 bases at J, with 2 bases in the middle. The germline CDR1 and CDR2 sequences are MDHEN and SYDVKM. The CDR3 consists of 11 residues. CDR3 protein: CASSLGETQYF. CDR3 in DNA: TGTGCCAGCAGTTTAGGAGAGACCCAGTACTTC. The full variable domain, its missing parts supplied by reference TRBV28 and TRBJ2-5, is DVKVTQSSRYLVKRTGEKVFLECVQDMDHENMFWYRQDPGLGLRLIYFSYDVKMKEKGDIPEGYSVSREKKERFSLILESASTNQTSMYLCASSLGETQYFGPGTRLLVL.

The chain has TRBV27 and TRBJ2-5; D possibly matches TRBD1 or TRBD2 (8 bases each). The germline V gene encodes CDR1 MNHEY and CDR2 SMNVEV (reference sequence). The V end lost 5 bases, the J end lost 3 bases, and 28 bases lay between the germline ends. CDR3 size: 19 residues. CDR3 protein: CASSPRGLAGRTREETQYF. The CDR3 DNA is TGTGCCAGCAGTCCCAGGGGGCTAGCGGGCCGAACCAGGGAAGAGACCCAGTACTTC.

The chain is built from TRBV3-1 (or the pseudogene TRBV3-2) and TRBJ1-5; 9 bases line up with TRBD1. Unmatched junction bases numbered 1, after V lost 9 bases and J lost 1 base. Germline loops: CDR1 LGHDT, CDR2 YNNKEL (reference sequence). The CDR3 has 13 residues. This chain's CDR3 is CASGQGSNQPQHF. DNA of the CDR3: TGTGCCAGTGGACAGGGGAGCAATCAGCCCCAGCATTTT.

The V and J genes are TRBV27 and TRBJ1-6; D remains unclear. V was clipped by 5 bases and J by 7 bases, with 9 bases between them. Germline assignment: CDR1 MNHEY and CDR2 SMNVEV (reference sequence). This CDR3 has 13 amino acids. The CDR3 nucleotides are TGTGCCAGCAGTATTCGACACAATTCACCCCTCCACTTT. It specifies CASSIRHNSPLHF.

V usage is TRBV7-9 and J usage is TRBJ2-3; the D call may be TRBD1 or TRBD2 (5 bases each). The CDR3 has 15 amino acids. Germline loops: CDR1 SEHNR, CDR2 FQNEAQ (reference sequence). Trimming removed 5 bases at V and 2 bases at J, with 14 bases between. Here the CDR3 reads CASSTPGANTDTQYF. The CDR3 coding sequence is TGTGCCAGCAGCACTCCCGGGGCCAACACAGATACGCAGTATTTT.

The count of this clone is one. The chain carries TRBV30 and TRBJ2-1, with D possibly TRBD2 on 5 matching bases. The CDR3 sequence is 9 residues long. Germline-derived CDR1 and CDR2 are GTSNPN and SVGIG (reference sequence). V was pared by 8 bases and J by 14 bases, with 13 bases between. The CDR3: CAQLLGEFF. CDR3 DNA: TGTGCCCAATTACTAGGAGAGTTCTTC.

In DNA form, the CDR3 reads TGTGCCAGCAGTGAAGTCTTACGGCCATCCGCCTACAATGAGCAGTTCTTC. Its translation is CASSEVLRPSAYNEQFF. J is TRBJ2-1 and V is TRBV6-1; D is unresolved. The CDR3 has 17 amino acids. Germline CDR1 is MNHNS and CDR2 is SASEGT. V shed 1 base and J shed 2 bases, with 15 bases lying between them.

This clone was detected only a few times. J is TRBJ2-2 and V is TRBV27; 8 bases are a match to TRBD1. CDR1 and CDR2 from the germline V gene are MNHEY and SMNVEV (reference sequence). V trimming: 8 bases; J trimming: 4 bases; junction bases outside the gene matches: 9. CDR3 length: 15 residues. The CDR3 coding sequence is TGTGCCAGCGACCTCGGACAGGGTGTCACCGGGGAGCTGTTTTTT. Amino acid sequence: CASDLGQGVTGELFF.

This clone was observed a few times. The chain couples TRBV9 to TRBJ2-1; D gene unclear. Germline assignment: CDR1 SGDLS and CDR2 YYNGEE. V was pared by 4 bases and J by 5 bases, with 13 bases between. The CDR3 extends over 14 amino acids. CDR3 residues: CASSPPDRNNEQFF. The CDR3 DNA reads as TGTGCCAGCAGCCCGCCAGACCGTAACAATGAGCAGTTCTTC.

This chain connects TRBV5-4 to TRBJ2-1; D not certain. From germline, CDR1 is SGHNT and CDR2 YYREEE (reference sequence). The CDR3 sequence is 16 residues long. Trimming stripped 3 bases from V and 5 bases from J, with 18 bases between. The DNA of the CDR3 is TGTGCCAGCAGCTCCCTGAAGCATACCCGTCACAATGAGCAGTTCTTC. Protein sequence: CASSSLKHTRHNEQFF.

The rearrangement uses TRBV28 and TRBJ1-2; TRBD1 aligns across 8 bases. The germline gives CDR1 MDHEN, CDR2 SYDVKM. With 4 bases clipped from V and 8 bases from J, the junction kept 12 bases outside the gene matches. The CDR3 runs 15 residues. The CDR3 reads CASSSGQGSLGGYTF. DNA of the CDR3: TGTGCCAGCAGTTCCGGACAGGGTAGTTTGGGGGGCTACACCTTC.

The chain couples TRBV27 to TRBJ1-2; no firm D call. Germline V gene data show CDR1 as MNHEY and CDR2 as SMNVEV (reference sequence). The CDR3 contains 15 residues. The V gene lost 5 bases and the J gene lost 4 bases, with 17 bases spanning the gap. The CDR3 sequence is CASSATTIPFYGYTF. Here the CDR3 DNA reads TGTGCCAGCAGTGCGACCACCATCCCCTTCTATGGCTACACCTTC.

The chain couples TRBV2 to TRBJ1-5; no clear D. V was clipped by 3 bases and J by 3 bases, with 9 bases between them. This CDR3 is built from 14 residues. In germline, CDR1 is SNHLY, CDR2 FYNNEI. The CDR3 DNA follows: TGTGCCAGCAGTGAGCGACGGCTCAATCAGCCCCAGCATTTT. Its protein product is CASSERRLNQPQHF.

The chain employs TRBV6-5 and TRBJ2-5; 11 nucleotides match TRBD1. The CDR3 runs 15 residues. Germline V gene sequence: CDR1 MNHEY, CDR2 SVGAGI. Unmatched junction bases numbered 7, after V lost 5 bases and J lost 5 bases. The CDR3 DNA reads TGTGCCAGCAGTCCGGACAGGGGGCGTGAGGAGACCCAGTACTTC. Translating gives CASSPDRGREETQYF.

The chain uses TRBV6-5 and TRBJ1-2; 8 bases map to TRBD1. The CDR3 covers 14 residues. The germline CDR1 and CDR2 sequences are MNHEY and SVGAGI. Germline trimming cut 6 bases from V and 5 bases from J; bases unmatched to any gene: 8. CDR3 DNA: TGTGCCAGCAGGGCAGGGGGCGAGGGGTATGGCTACACCTTC. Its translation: CASRAGGEGYGYTF.

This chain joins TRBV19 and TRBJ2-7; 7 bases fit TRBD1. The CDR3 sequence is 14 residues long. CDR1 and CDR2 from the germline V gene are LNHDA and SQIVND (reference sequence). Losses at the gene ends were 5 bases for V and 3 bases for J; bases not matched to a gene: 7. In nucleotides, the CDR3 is TGTGCCAGTAGTTCGGCCGGGACAGTCTACGAGCAGTACTTC. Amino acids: CASSSAGTVYEQYF.